Below, 8 T cell receptor beta chains from the same sample are listed, as sequenced in a study of cytomegalovirus exposure and HLA in healthy donors. 13 Jbeta primers and 60 Vbeta primers were used for the PCR. Libraries were prepared by immunoSEQ multiplex PCR; TCRdb keeps only in-frame clonotypes and omits some of them. The table includes some 70,000 clones, 65% to 70% detected once. The sequenced sample was PBMCs. The receptors were gathered from a male donor in good health and CMV-seropositive.

The chain employs TRBV6-6 and TRBJ2-3; the match to TRBD2 covers 9 bases. The trim removed 1 base at V and 1 base at J, leaving 3 bases unmatched. CDR3 length: 16 residues. The germline gives CDR1 MNHNY, CDR2 SVGAGI (reference sequence). CDR3 amino acids: CASSYLGLAGTDTQYF. CDR3 sequence (DNA): TGTGCCAGCAGTTACTTGGGACTAGCCGGCACAGATACGCAGTATTTT.

The gene calls are TRBV9 and TRBJ2-5, with 7 bases lining up with TRBD1. The junction had 6 bases not matched to a gene; V was cut back by 2 bases and J by 5 bases. The CDR3 is 14 residues long. Germline V gives CDR1 SGDLS, CDR2 YYNGEE. As DNA, the CDR3 is TGTGCCAGCAGCGTTTTACAGGGGCCGGAGACCCAGTACTTC. This codes for CASSVLQGPETQYF.

The chain has TRBV10-1 and TRBJ2-7, with TRBD1 as a possible D gene (6 bases). CDR3 length equals 13 residues. Germline CDR1 reads WNHNN; CDR2 reads SYGVQD (reference sequence). V was trimmed by 6 bases and J by 4 bases, leaving 13 bases between them. The CDR3 nucleotides read TGCGCCAGCAGCTGGACAGACAGTTACGAGCAGTACTTC. Protein product: CASSWTDSYEQYF.

The chain couples TRBV21-1 to TRBJ1-5; TRBD1, the table's D call, was not compared with the DNA. TRBV21-1 is recorded as a pseudogene. The CDR3 runs to 19 residues. The CDR3 sequence: CASKCIPGQSMRSNQPQHF. The CDR3 coding sequence is TGTGCCAGCAAGTGTATTCCGGGACAGTCAATGCGGTCAAATCAGCCCCAGCATTTT.

This clone was found a few times. The chain links TRBV5-4 to TRBJ2-2; tentative D call: TRBD1 (6 bases). Germline CDR1 is SGHNT and CDR2 is YYREEE (reference sequence). V was cut by 4 bases and J by 6 bases, with 10 bases left in between. The CDR3 is 13 amino acids. CDR3 bases: TGTGCCAGCAGCCGAAAGGGGGCCGGGGAGCTGTTTTTT. Translated: CASSRKGAGELFF. Variable domain in full (rest from reference TRBV5-4 and TRBJ2-2): ETGVTQSPTHLIKTRGQQVTLRCSSQSGHNTVSWYQQALGQGPQFIFQYYREEENGRGNFPPRFSGLQFPNYSSELNVNALELDDSALYLCASSRKGAGELFFGEGSRLTVL.

This chain connects TRBV29-1 to TRBJ1-6; 7 bases align to TRBD1. Germline trimming cut 6 bases from V and 3 bases from J; bases unmatched to any gene: 2. Per germline, CDR1 SQVTM and CDR2 ANQGSEA. This CDR3 has 13 amino acids. CDR3 loop: CSVGTDYNSPLHF. The DNA for the CDR3 is TGCAGCGTGGGGACAGACTATAATTCACCCCTCCACTTT. Using reference TRBV29-1 and TRBJ1-6 for the parts outside the CDR3, the full variable domain is SAVISQKPSRDICQRGTSLTIQCQVDSQVTMMFWYRQQPGQSLTLIATANQGSEATYESGFVIDKFPISRPNLTFSTLTVSNMSPEDSSIYLCSVGTDYNSPLHFGNGTRLTVT.

The chain joins TRBV7-2 to TRBJ2-3; D is unclear. Trimming took off 2 bases at V and 0 bases at J, with 9 bases between the two ends. CDR1 is SGHTA and CDR2 is FQGNSA in the germline V gene. This CDR3 has 15 amino acids. This chain's CDR3 is CASSLQLASTDTQYF. In DNA, the CDR3 is TGTGCCAGCAGCTTACAACTCGCTAGCACAGATACGCAGTATTTT. The full variable domain, completed using reference TRBV7-2 and TRBJ2-3, is GAGVSQSPSNKVTEKGKDVELRCDPISGHTALYWYRQSLGQGLEFLIYFQGNSAPDKSGLPSDRFSAERTGGSVSTLTIQRTQQEDSAVYLCASSLQLASTDTQYFGPGTRLTVL.

This clone was seen a few times. The chain recombines TRBV4-3 with TRBJ2-4; 8 nucleotides align to TRBD2. The CDR3 extends over 14 amino acids. Germline CDR1 LGHNA, CDR2 YSLEER. With 4 bases clipped from V and 9 bases from J, the junction kept 8 bases outside the gene matches. DNA of the CDR3: TGCGCCAGCAGCCCACGGGGGGGGGAAATCATTCAGTACTTC. Its protein product is CASSPRGGEIIQYF.